This TCR beta chain was sequenced in a study of shared clonotypes between healthy human individuals. Study overall: For every donor, three CD4 naive, three CD4 memory, two CD8 naive and one CD8 memory plates were used.

Original analysis: Junction-only sequences without quality scores came from ImmunoSEQ, so filtering differed. Repertoires were generated with immunoSEQ multiplex PCR, while TCRdb's copy carries only in-frame clones and drops some. V and J calls and clone size are as listed in that table; D and trimming were resolved from the DNA. Of approximately 600,000 clones in the sample, around 95% were seen once. In the naive CD8 group, cells lacked CD45RO and were positively selected for CCR7, so terminally differentiated effector memory CD45RA+ cells were left out. Only Caucasian adults living in Nashville, Tennessee served as donors. Remarks on this clone: As yet, its antigen is unknown.

V was clipped by 6 bases and J by 5 bases; unmatched bases: 10. CDR3 size: 14 residues. Germline CDR1 MNHEY, CDR2 SVGAGI. Findings of the study overall: Shared across several donors were 5% to 6% of the naive CD4 clonotypes.

This clonotype was sampled from a woman aged 25 to 39 in good health. The sequencing sample was made of naive CD8+ T cells sorted from blood. This chain joins TRBV6-5 and TRBJ2-7, with 7 positions matching TRBD1. The CDR3 nucleotides are TGTGCCAGCAGCCCAGGGGGTAGTAGGGACGAGCAGTACTTC. It codes for CASSPGGSRDEQYF.